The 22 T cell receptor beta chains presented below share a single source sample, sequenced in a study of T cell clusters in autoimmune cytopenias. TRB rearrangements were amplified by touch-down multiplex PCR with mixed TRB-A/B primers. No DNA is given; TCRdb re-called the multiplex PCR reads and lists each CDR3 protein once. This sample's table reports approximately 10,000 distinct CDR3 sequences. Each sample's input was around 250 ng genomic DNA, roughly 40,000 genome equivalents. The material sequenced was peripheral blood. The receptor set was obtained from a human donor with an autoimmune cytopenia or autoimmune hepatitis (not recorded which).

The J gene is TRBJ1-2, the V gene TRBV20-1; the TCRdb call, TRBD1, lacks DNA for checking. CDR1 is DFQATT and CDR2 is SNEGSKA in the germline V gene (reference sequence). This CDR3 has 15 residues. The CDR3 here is CSARGDREYMDGYTF.

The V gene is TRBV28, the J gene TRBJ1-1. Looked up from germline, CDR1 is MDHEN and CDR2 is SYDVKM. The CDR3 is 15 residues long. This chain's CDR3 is CASSLLRNGEAEAFF.

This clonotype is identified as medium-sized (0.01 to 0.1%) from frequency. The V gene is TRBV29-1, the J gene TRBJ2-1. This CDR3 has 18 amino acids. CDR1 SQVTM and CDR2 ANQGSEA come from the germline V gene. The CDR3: CSVEDGLSRGPERGEQFF.

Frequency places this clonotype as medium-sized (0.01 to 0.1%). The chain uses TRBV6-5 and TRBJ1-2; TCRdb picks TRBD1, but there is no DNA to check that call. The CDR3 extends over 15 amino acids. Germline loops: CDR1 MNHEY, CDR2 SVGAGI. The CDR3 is CASSYDRGGSYGYTF.

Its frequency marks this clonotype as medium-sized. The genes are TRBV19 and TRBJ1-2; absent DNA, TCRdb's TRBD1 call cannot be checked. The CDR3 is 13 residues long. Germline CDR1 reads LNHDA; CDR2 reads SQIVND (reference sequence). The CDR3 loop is CASSPGRTYGYTF.

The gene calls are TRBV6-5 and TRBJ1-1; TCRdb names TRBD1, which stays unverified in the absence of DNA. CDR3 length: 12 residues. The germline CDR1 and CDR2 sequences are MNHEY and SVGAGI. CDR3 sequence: CASSKTRGLAFF.

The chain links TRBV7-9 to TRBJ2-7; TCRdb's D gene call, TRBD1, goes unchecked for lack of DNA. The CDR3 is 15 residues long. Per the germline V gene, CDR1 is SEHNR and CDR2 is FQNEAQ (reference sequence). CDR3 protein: CASSQGGQGLFEQYF.

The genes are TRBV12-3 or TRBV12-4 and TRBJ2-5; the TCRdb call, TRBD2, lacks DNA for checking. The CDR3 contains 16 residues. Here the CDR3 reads CASSLSWGRASETQYF.

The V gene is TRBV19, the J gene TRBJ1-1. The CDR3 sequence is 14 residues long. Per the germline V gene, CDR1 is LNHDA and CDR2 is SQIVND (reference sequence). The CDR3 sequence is CASRYDYLNTEAFF.

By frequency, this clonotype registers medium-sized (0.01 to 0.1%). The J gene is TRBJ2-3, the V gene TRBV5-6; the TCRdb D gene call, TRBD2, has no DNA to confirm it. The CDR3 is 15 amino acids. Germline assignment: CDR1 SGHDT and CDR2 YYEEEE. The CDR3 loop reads CASSLGLAGQDTQYF. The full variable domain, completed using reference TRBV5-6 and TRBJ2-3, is DAGVTQSPTHLIKTRGQQVTLRCSPKSGHDTVSWYQQALGQGPQFIFQYYEEEERQRGNFPDRFSGHQFPNYSSELNVNALLLGDSALYLCASSLGLAGQDTQYFGPGTRLTVL.

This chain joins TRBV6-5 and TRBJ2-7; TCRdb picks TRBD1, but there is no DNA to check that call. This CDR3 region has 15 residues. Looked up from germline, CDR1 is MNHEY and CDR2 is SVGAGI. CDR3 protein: CASSLAGTVTYEQYF.

The CDR3 sequence is CASSYNSRGTEAFF. V and J are TRBV6-5 and TRBJ1-1; the TRBD1 assignment by TCRdb is unverifiable without DNA. The CDR3 sequence is 14 residues long. Germline V gene lookup returns CDR1 MNHEY and CDR2 SVGAGI.

The CDR3 spells CASSSPTDDTYEQYF. The V and J genes are TRBV13 and TRBJ2-7. The CDR3 length is 15 residues. The germline CDR1 and CDR2 sequences are PRHDT and FYEKMQ (reference sequence). Drawing the rest from reference TRBV13 and TRBJ2-7, the complete variable domain is AAGVIQSPRHLIKEKRETATLKCYPIPRHDTVYWYQQGPGQDPQFLISFYEKMQSDKGSIPDRFSAQQFSDYHSELNMSSLELGDSALYFCASSSPTDDTYEQYFGPGTRLTVT.

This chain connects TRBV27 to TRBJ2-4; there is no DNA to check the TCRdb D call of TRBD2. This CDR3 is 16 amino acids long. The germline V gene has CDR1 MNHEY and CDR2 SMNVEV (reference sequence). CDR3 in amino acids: CASSSWGDSAKNIQYF.

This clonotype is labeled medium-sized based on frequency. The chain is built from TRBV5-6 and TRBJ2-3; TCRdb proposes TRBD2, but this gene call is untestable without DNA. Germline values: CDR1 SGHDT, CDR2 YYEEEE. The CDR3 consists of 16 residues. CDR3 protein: CASSSPVGAPTDTQYF.

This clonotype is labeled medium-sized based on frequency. Here the CDR3 reads CASSYSGKAAEAFF. This chain joins TRBV6-5 and TRBJ1-1. Per germline, CDR1 MNHEY and CDR2 SVGAGI. This CDR3 contains 14 residues.

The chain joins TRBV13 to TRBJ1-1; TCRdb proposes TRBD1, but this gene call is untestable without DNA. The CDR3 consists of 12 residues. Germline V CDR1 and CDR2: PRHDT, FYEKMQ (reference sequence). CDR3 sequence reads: CASRQGPFEAFF.

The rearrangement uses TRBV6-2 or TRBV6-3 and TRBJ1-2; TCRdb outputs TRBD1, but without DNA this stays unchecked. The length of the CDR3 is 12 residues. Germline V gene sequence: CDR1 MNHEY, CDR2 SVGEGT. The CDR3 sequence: CASSYLRGGYTF.

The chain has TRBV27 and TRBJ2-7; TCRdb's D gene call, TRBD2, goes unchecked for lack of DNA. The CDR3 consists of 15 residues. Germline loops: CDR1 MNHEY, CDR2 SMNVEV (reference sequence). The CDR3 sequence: CASSSQGLGAYEQYF.

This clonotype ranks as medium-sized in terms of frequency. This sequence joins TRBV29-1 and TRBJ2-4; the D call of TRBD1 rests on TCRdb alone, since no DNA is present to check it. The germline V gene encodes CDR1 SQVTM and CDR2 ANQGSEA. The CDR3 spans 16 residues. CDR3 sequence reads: CSVERRGGQLGNIQYF. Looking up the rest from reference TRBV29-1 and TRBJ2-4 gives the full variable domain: SAVISQKPSRDICQRGTSLTIQCQVDSQVTMMFWYRQQPGQSLTLIATANQGSEATYESGFVIDKFPISRPNLTFSTLTVSNMSPEDSSIYLCSVERRGGQLGNIQYFGAGTRLSVL.

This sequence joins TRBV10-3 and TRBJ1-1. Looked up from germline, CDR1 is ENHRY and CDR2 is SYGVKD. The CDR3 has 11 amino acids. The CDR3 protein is CAISEGFDAFF.

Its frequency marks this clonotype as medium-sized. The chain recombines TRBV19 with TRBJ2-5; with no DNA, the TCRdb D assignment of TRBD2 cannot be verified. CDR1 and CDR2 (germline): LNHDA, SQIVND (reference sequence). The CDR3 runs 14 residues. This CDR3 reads CATSGLAGGETQYF.